A selection of T cell receptor beta chains follows, all from one sample in a study of shared clonotypes between healthy human individuals. Assay used: immunoSEQ multiplex PCR; TCRdb lists only in-frame clones, some missing. The data show about 2 million clones, with about 94% seen just once and 0.9% to 1.4% held by the top ten. The specimen sequenced was naive CD8+ T cells sorted from blood. These receptors were taken from a man between 18 and 29 years old in good health. Both conserved end residues are part of each CDR3. Each record gives: J gene, D gene, V gene, clone size, CDR3 DNA, CDR3 protein. A D gene is named only where the DNA matches it firmly. Expanded clones get a size class; other rows say once, few or many, or leave the size out.

>TRBJ2-3|-|TRBV9|-
TGTGCCAGCAGCAAGCGGGTTAGCACAGATACGCAGTATTTT
CASSKRVSTDTQYF
>TRBJ2-1|-|TRBV6-5|once
TGTGCCAGCAGTTCCCCCTCCCATGAGCAGTTCTTC
CASSSPSHEQFF
>TRBJ2-3|TRBD1|TRBV28|-
TGTGCCAGCAGTCAATGGACAGGGACCACAGATACGCAGTATTTT
CASSQWTGTTDTQYF
>TRBJ2-1|-|TRBV27|-
TGTGCCAGCGCACTTAGCGGCCCCTACAATGAGCAGTTCTTC
CASALSGPYNEQFF
>TRBJ2-1|TRBD2|TRBV5-1|once
TGCGCCAGCAGTCTCCTAGCGGGATATGATGAGCAGTTCTTC
CASSLLAGYDEQFF
>TRBJ2-7|-|TRBV28|-
TGTGCCAGCAGTTTACGGCCTCTCCTCCACGAGCAGTACTTC
CASSLRPLLHEQYF
>TRBJ2-1|-|TRBV5-8|-
TGTGCCAGCAGCTTGGAAGACAGCTACAATGAGCAGTTCTTC
CASSLEDSYNEQFF
>TRBJ2-5|TRBD1|TRBV11-2|-
TGTGCCAGCAGCTCCACTCAGGGGGCGCAGACCCAGTACTTC
CASSSTQGAQTQYF
>TRBJ2-5|-|TRBV19|-
TGTGCCAGTAGTCCTCGGACAGAAGAGACCCAGTACTTC
CASSPRTEETQYF
>TRBJ2-2|TRBD1|TRBV2|once
TGTGCCAGCACGCACAGGGGGCCCGGGGAGCTGTTTTTT
CASTHRGPGELFF
>TRBJ2-1|TRBD2|TRBV25-1|-
TGTGCCAGCGGCCTAGCGGGAGGGAACAATGAGCAGTTCTTC
CASGLAGGNNEQFF
>TRBJ1-5|-|TRBV21-1|-
TGTGCCAGCATGCGGCTGATCAGGACCTTTTTGGGATACAGCAATCAGCCCCAGCATTTT
CASMRLIRTFLGYSNQPQHF
>TRBJ1-6|TRBD1|TRBV4-3|-
TGCGCCAGCAGCCAAGTCGGCCCGGGACAGGGGGTATCACCCCTCCACTTT
CASSQVGPGQGVSPLHF
>TRBJ2-1|-|TRBV1|-
TGCACCAGCAGCCAGGGACTAGCGGGGCCTCCCAATGAGCAGTTCTTC
CTSSQGLAGPPNEQFF
>TRBJ1-1|-|TRBV7-6|-
TGTGCCAGCAGCTTATCTAGGGACGCCAACACTGAAGCTTTCTTT
CASSLSRDANTEAFF
>TRBJ1-1|-|TRBV30|once
TGTGCCTGGAGTTGGGCGGGTATTACTGAAGCTTTCTTT
CAWSWAGITEAFF
>TRBJ2-1|-|TRBV7-2|-
TGTGCCAGCAGCTTAGGAGGGTATGAGCAGTTCTTC
CASSLGGYEQFF
>TRBJ2-3|TRBD2|TRBV6-6|-
TGTGCCAGCAGTCCCTGGGGGGGATTAGATACGCAGTATTTT
CASSPWGGLDTQYF
>TRBJ1-5|TRBD1|TRBV4-1|-
TGCGCCAGCAGCCAAGTTGACAGGGAGCGGCCCCAGCATTTT
CASSQVDRERPQHF
>TRBJ1-5|-|TRBV7-2|-
TGTGCCAGCAGCTACCTAGGGGGGCAAAACAATCAGCCCCAGCATTTT
CASSYLGGQNNQPQHF
>TRBJ1-4|-|TRBV27|-
TGTGCCAGCAGTTTGACCGGGGCTAGGGAAAAACTGTTTTTT
CASSLTGAREKLFF
>TRBJ2-2|-|TRBV5-4|-
TGTGCCAGCAGCCAACAGGGTTACGCCGGGGAGCTGTTTTTT
CASSQQGYAGELFF
>TRBJ1-2|-|TRBV4-1|-
TGCGCCAGCAGCCAAAAGGACAGCAACTATGGCTACACCTTC
CASSQKDSNYGYTF
>TRBJ2-5|-|TRBV9|-
TGTGCCAGCAGCGGAATCCAAGAGACCCAGTACTTC
CASSGIQETQYF
>TRBJ2-1|TRBD2|TRBV4-1|-
TGCGCCAGCAGCCCACTAGCGACGGGAGGTACCTACAATGAGCAGTTCTTC
CASSPLATGGTYNEQFF
>TRBJ2-3|-|TRBV28|-
TGTGCCAGCAGTATTCAGGGGGGGGCAGATACGCAGTATTTT
CASSIQGGADTQYF